The 31 T cell receptor beta chains below come from one sample, sequenced in a study of cytomegalovirus exposure and HLA in healthy donors. A multiplex PCR was run with 60 Vbeta primers and 13 Jbeta primers. Clones were read by immunoSEQ multiplex PCR, and TCRdb kept only the in-frame ones, dropping some. Here the sample spans 140,000 or so clones, 84% being singletons. The sample comprised PBMCs. These receptors were obtained from a boy younger than 10 in good health and CMV-seronegative.

The rearrangement uses TRBV2 and TRBJ2-7; no reliable D call. This CDR3 region has 14 residues. V shed 5 bases and J shed 4 bases, with 15 bases lying between them. Germline V gene data show CDR1 as SNHLY and CDR2 as FYNNEI. Written as DNA, the CDR3 is TGTGCCAGCAGTCCGAGGCACCTTTTATACGAGCAGTACTTC. This translates into CASSPRHLLYEQYF.

The gene calls are TRBV15 and TRBJ2-5, with D possibly TRBD2 on 5 matching bases. V lost 5 bases and J lost 4, with 8 bases in between. CDR3 length: 12 amino acids. Germline CDR1 and CDR2: LNHNV and YYDKDF (reference sequence). The CDR3 bases are TGTGCCACCAGCCGGGATAGAGAGACCCAGTACTTC. This gives the protein CATSRDRETQYF.

This chain connects TRBV30 to TRBJ1-1; 8 bases align to TRBD1. CDR1 is GTSNPN, CDR2 SVGIG, per germline (reference sequence). Unmatched junction bases numbered 8, after V lost 6 bases and J lost 5 bases. The CDR3 runs 13 residues. The chain's CDR3 is CACQGQVRTEAFF. As DNA, the CDR3 is TGTGCCTGCCAGGGACAGGTTAGGACTGAAGCTTTCTTT.

The CDR3 sequence is CASSLGPSGGAGETQYF. CDR3 nucleotides: TGCGCCAGCAGCTTGGGGCCTAGCGGGGGGGCAGGAGAGACCCAGTACTTC. The genes are TRBV5-1 and TRBJ2-5, with 12 positions matching TRBD2. V shed 0 bases, J shed 4 bases, and the junction held 7 bases outside the gene matches. CDR3 size: 17 residues. CDR1 is SGHRS and CDR2 is YFSETQ in the germline V gene.

The chain combines TRBV5-4 with TRBJ2-5; possible D gene TRBD2, 6 bases. The J call may not be correct, given that the DNA end is closer to TRBJ2-7. The length of the CDR3 is 15 residues. CDR1 SGHNT and CDR2 YYREEE come from the germline V gene (reference sequence). The CDR3 protein is CASSSPLGGYHEQYF. In DNA form, the CDR3 reads TGTGCCAGCAGCTCCCCACTAGGAGGGTACCACGAGCAGTACTTC.

V usage is TRBV7-2 and J usage is TRBJ2-6; no clear D gene. Germline V CDR1 and CDR2: SGHTA, FQGNSA. The CDR3 is made up of 16 amino acids. Trimming shortened V by 5 bases and J by 0 bases, and 11 bases separated the two germline ends. The CDR3 reads CASSTWWSSGANVLTF. The CDR3 region has the DNA TGTGCCAGCAGCACATGGTGGAGCTCTGGGGCCAACGTCCTGACTTTC.

The J gene is TRBJ1-2, the V gene TRBV5-5, with D uncertain. The CDR3 has 15 amino acids. Trimming removed 4 bases from V and 4 bases from J, with 17 bases in between. The germline V gene encodes CDR1 SGHKS and CDR2 YYEKEE (reference sequence). The CDR3 sequence is CASSQRLNYPYGYTF. Written as DNA, the CDR3 is TGTGCCAGCAGCCAAAGACTGAATTACCCCTATGGCTACACCTTC.

V gene TRBV12-5 combines with J gene TRBJ2-2, with 8 bases that match TRBD2. CDR1 is LGHNT, CDR2 FRNRAP, per germline. V was pared by 0 bases and J by 5 bases, with 5 bases of the junction left unmatched. The CDR3 extends over 16 amino acids. The CDR3 here is CASGLVREGITGELFF. CDR3 nucleotides: TGTGCTAGTGGTTTGGTACGGGAGGGGATTACCGGGGAGCTGTTTTTT.

V and J are TRBV19 and TRBJ2-7; TRBD1 agrees at 10 bases. The CDR3 sequence is 14 residues long. With 2 bases clipped from V and 5 bases from J, the junction kept 3 bases outside the gene matches. The germline V gene encodes CDR1 LNHDA and CDR2 SQIVND (reference sequence). CDR3 residues: CASSIRDRGNEQYF. The DNA of the CDR3 is TGTGCCAGTAGTATAAGGGACAGGGGAAACGAGCAGTACTTC.

V and J are TRBV25-1 and TRBJ2-3; D remains ambiguous. Germline CDR1 is MGHDK and CDR2 is SYGVNS. The CDR3 contains 15 residues. Deletions cut 6 bases from V and 2 bases from J, with 15 bases between. For the CDR3, the DNA is TGTGCCAGCAGCGGAGCCATCCAATTCACAGATACGCAGTATTTT. Encoded protein: CASSGAIQFTDTQYF.

V is TRBV27 and J is TRBJ2-5; the D is unclear. V dropped 0 bases and J dropped 6 bases, with 8 bases sitting between them. Germline CDR1 is MNHEY and CDR2 is SMNVEV (reference sequence). The CDR3 is made up of 13 amino acids. CDR3 DNA: TGTGCCAGCAGTTTATCGGGCATGAAGACCCAGTACTTC. Translated: CASSLSGMKTQYF.

The chain combines TRBV12-2 with TRBJ2-5; the table's D call, TRBD1, was not checked against the DNA. TRBV12-2 is listed as a pseudogene. The CDR3 runs to 14 residues. The CDR3 nucleotides are TGTGCAAGTCGCTTACAGGCCTTCAAAGAGACCCAGTACTTC. Translating it yields CASRLQAFKETQYF.

This rearrangement joins TRBV5-1 to TRBJ2-2; 8 nucleotides align to TRBD2. CDR1 is SGHRS, CDR2 YFSETQ, per germline. The V gene end was trimmed by 0 bases and the J gene end by 1 base; junction bases not matched to a gene: 2. The CDR3 totals 16 residues. The CDR3 region has the DNA TGCGCCAGCAGCTTGGTCCTAGCGGGGAACACCGGGGAGCTGTTTTTT. Its translation: CASSLVLAGNTGELFF.

The genes are TRBV30 and TRBJ1-5; D uncertain. V gave up 2 bases and J gave up 6 bases, with 11 bases separating them. Germline CDR1 reads GTSNPN; CDR2 reads SVGIG (reference sequence). The CDR3 spans 13 residues. In DNA, the CDR3 is TGTGCCTGGAGTTTGCGGGGAGGTCAGCCCCAGCATTTT. Translation gives CAWSLRGGQPQHF.

Only a few counts were recorded for this clone. The genes are TRBV14 and TRBJ2-7; D possibly corresponds to TRBD1 (6 bases). Germline lookup yields CDR1 SGHDN and CDR2 FVKESK. Trimming pared 5 bases from V and 1 base from J, leaving 15 bases between. The CDR3 loop spans 15 amino acids. The DNA of the CDR3 is TGTGCCAGCAGCGCGACCGGGACATCTTCCTACGAGCAGTACTTC. This encodes CASSATGTSSYEQYF.

This clone has only a few counts. The chain couples TRBV10-1 to TRBJ2-7, with D uncertain. V gave up 3 bases and J gave up 5 bases, with 14 bases separating them. The CDR3 length is 14 residues. CDR1 and CDR2 (germline): WNHNN, SYGVQD (reference sequence). The CDR3 DNA sequence: TGCGCCAGCAGTGACCTACGGGTCCTCGACGAGCAGTACTTC. Translating gives CASSDLRVLDEQYF.

This chain connects TRBV15 to TRBJ2-2; 10 positions match TRBD2. The CDR3 is 19 amino acids. After removal of 1 base from V and 0 bases from J, the junction contained 8 bases not matched to a gene. CDR1 is LNHNV, CDR2 YYDKDF, per germline (reference sequence). CDR3 sequence reads: CATSRVPGLAFANTGELFF. The CDR3 DNA reads as TGTGCCACCAGCAGAGTCCCGGGACTAGCGTTCGCGAACACCGGGGAGCTGTTTTTT.

The rearrangement links TRBV10-3 to TRBJ2-3; 7 nucleotides line up with TRBD2. This CDR3 contains 14 residues. Germline V gene data show CDR1 as ENHRY and CDR2 as SYGVKD. The ends lost 6 bases at V and 4 bases at J; junction bases unmatched: 7. As DNA, the CDR3 is TGTGCCATCAGACTAGCGTGTTGCGCAGATACGCAGTATTTT. Translating it yields CAIRLACCADTQYF.

The genes are TRBV30 and TRBJ1-2; D not resolved. V was shortened by 0 bases and J by 8 bases, with 16 bases between the two germline ends. Per germline, CDR1 GTSNPN and CDR2 SVGIG (reference sequence). The CDR3 spans 14 residues. The CDR3 region is CAWSVLLGVEGYTF. In nucleotides, the CDR3 is TGTGCCTGGAGTGTATTGCTCGGGGTGGAAGGCTACACCTTC.

The chain recombines TRBV9 with TRBJ2-5; D is perhaps TRBD2 (6 bases). V lost 2 bases and J 5 bases, leaving 16 bases between the germline ends. The CDR3 is 15 residues long. Per the germline V gene, CDR1 is SGDLS and CDR2 is YYNGEE. The CDR3 nucleotides are TGTGCCAGCAGCGTTTACGGGAGCCCTAAGGAGACCCAGTACTTC. Its translation is CASSVYGSPKETQYF.

The chain carries TRBV15 and TRBJ1-5, with D perhaps matching TRBD1 (6 bases). Looked up from germline, CDR1 is LNHNV and CDR2 is YYDKDF (reference sequence). This CDR3 spans 16 amino acids. Trimming cost V 5 bases and J 6 bases, with 20 bases left between them. This CDR3 is CATSPPGPGGTQPQHF. The CDR3 region has the DNA TGTGCCACCAGCCCACCCGGTCCGGGGGGCACTCAGCCCCAGCATTTT.

The V and J genes are TRBV7-3 and TRBJ2-1; D remains ambiguous. V lost 8 bases and J lost 9, with 14 bases in between. The CDR3 is 12 residues long. Germline values: CDR1 SGHTA, CDR2 FQGTGA. The CDR3 is CASGRGGFEQFF. The DNA of the CDR3 is TGTGCCAGCGGTAGAGGTGGTTTTGAGCAGTTCTTC.

There are a few counts of this clone. This chain links TRBV6-1 with TRBJ1-4; no clear D gene. The V gene's germline CDR1 is MNHNS and CDR2 SASEGT. V shed 4 bases and J shed 2 bases, with 20 bases lying between them. This CDR3 is 18 amino acids long. The CDR3 DNA follows: TGTGCCAGCAGTGGAGGAGAAACTCCTGCCGTGACTAATGAAAAACTGTTTTTT. It specifies CASSGGETPAVTNEKLFF.

The rearrangement joins TRBV7-2 to TRBJ1-5, with D unclear. In germline, CDR1 is SGHTA, CDR2 FQGNSA. The CDR3 length is 12 residues. V was pared by 5 bases and J by 7 bases, with 9 bases between. The CDR3 region has the DNA TGTGCCAGCAGCCAAAGCGGGCAGCCCCAGCATTTT. Translation gives CASSQSGQPQHF. Based on the CDR3 plus reference TRBV7-2 and TRBJ1-5, the full variable domain is GAGVSQSPSNKVTEKGKDVELRCDPISGHTALYWYRQSLGQGLEFLIYFQGNSAPDKSGLPSDRFSAERTGGSVSTLTIQRTQQEDSAVYLCASSQSGQPQHFGDGTRLSIL.

This chain uses TRBV7-2 with TRBJ1-3; TRBD1 matches at 7 bases. Germline lookup yields CDR1 SGHTA and CDR2 FQGNSA. The CDR3 has 16 amino acids. The ends lost 1 base at V and 4 bases at J; junction bases unmatched: 7. CDR3 bases: TGTGCCAGCAGCTTAGATGGGACAGCGTCCGGAAACACCATATATTTT. Amino acids: CASSLDGTASGNTIYF.

The chain couples TRBV5-1 to TRBJ2-7; 10 nucleotides agree with TRBD2. The CDR3 consists of 16 residues. CDR1 and CDR2 from the germline V gene are SGHRS and YFSETQ. The trim removed 4 bases at V and 1 base at J, leaving 8 bases unmatched. The CDR3: CASSVASSGSSYEQYF. CDR3 nucleotide sequence: TGCGCCAGCAGCGTTGCATCTAGCGGGAGTTCCTACGAGCAGTACTTC.

The chain recombines TRBV27 with TRBJ1-1, with 11 bases that match TRBD1. Looked up from germline, CDR1 is MNHEY and CDR2 is SMNVEV (reference sequence). The CDR3 length is 16 residues. The trim removed 1 base at V and 2 bases at J, leaving 3 bases unmatched. CDR3 coding DNA: TGTGCCAGCAGTTTATACCGGACAGGGGGCAACACTGAAGCTTTCTTT. Protein sequence: CASSLYRTGGNTEAFF.

The rearrangement joins TRBV6-1 to TRBJ2-5, with TRBD2 identical over 10 bases. The CDR3 length is 15 residues. The V gene's germline CDR1 is MNHNS and CDR2 SASEGT. V gave up 5 bases and J gave up 0 bases; unmatched junction bases: 3. The chain's CDR3 is CASSSSGRYQETQYF. The CDR3 bases are TGTGCCAGCAGTAGTAGCGGGAGGTACCAAGAGACCCAGTACTTC.

The J gene is TRBJ1-1, the V gene TRBV7-9; possible D gene TRBD1, 6 bases. The germline gives CDR1 SEHNR, CDR2 FQNEAQ (reference sequence). This CDR3 has 15 residues. Trimming cost V 6 bases and J 3 bases, with 17 bases left between them. CDR3 sequence reads: CASRVVVRGYTEAFF. In DNA form, the CDR3 reads TGTGCCAGCAGGGTTGTCGTGAGGGGGTACACTGAAGCTTTCTTT.

The chain recombines TRBV9 with TRBJ1-3; TRBD1 agrees at 7 bases. The CDR3 length is 16 residues. Germline V gene sequence: CDR1 SGDLS, CDR2 YYNGEE. The V and J ends lost 4 bases and 7 bases, in that order; junction bases with no gene match: 14. CDR3 sequence reads: CASSPGQEGLGNTIYF. The CDR3 coding sequence is TGTGCCAGCAGCCCCGGACAGGAGGGCTTGGGGAACACCATATATTTT.

This chain joins TRBV28 and TRBJ1-5; D is ambiguous. Germline V gene lookup returns CDR1 MDHEN and CDR2 SYDVKM. Between the trimmed V and J ends, which lost 7 bases and 1 base, there was a span of 14 bases. The length of the CDR3 is 15 residues. The CDR3 region has the DNA TGTGCCAGCACCGGATCCCCGGGGAGCAATCAGCCCCAGCATTTT. As protein: CASTGSPGSNQPQHF.